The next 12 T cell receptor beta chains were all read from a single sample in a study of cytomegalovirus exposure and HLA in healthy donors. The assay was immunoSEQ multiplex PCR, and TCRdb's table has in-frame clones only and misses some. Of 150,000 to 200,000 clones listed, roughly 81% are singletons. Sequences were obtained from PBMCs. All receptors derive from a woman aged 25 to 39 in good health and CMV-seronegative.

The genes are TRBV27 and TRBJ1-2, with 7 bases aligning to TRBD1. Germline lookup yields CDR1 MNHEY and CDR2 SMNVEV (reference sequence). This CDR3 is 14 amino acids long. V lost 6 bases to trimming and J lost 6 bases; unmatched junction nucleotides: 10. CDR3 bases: TGTGCCAGCAGGCCACGACAGGGAATTAATGGCTACACCTTC. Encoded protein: CASRPRQGINGYTF.

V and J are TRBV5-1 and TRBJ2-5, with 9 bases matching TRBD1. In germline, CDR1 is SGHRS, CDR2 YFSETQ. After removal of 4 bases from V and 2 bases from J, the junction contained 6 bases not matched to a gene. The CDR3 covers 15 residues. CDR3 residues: CASSGHRGRQETQYF. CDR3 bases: TGCGCCAGCAGCGGTCACAGGGGGCGTCAAGAGACCCAGTACTTC.

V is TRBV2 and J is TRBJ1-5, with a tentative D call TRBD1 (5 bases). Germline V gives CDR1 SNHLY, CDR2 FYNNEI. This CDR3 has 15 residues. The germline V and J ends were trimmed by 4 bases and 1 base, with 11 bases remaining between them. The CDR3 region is CASSVRTMSNQPQHF. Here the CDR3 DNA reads TGTGCCAGCAGTGTTCGGACAATGAGCAATCAGCCCCAGCATTTT.

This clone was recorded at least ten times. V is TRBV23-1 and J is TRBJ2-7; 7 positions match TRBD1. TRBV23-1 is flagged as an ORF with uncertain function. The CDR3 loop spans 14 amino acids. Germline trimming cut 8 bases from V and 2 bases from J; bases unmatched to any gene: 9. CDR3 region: CASPTGVGTYEQYF. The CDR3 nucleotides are TGCGCCAGCCCCACAGGGGTAGGCACCTACGAGCAGTACTTC.

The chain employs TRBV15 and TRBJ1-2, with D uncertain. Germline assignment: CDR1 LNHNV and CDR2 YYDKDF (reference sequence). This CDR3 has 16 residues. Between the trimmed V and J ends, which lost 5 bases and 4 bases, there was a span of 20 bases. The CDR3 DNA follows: TGTGCCACCAGCCCTAGTTCCCGGGTTCTGGGCTATGGCTACACCTTC. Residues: CATSPSSRVLGYGYTF.

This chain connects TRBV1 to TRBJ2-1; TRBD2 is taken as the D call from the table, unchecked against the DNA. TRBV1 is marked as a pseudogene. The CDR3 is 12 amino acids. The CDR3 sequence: CTSSQLLAEQFF. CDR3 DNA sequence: TGCACCAGCAGCCAATTATTAGCCGAGCAGTTCTTC.

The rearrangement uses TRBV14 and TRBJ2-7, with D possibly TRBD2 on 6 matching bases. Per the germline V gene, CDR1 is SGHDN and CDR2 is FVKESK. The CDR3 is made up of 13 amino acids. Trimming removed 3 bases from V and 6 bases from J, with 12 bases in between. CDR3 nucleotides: TGTGCCAGCAGCCAGGAAATGGGGGGCGAGCAGTACTTC. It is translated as CASSQEMGGEQYF.

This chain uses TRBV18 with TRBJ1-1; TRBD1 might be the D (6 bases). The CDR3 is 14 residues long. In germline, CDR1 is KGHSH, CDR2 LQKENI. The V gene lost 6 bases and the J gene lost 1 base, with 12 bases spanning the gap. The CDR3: CASSTGHQNTEAFF. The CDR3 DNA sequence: TGTGCCAGCTCGACAGGACATCAGAACACTGAAGCTTTCTTT.

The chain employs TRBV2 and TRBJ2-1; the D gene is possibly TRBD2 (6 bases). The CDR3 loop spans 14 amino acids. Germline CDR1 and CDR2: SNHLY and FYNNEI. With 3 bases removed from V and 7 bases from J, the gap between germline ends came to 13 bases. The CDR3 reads CASSDSWGRNEQFF. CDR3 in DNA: TGTGCCAGCAGTGATTCTTGGGGGAGGAATGAGCAGTTCTTC.

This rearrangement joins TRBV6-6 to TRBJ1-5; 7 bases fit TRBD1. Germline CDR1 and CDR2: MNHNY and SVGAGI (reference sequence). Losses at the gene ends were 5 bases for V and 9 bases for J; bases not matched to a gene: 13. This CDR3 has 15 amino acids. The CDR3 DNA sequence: TGTGCCAGCAGTACCTCGACAGGGCCTGCGGGGCCCCAGCATTTT. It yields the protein CASSTSTGPAGPQHF.

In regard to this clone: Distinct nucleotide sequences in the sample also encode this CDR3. Here the CDR3 reads CASSEASGSTDTQYF. The CDR3 DNA reads as TGTGCCAGCAGTGAAGCCAGCGGGAGTACAGATACGCAGTATTTT. The chain has TRBV2 and TRBJ2-3, with 8 bases aligning to TRBD2. V was clipped by 0 bases and J by 3 bases; unmatched bases: 2. Germline V CDR1 and CDR2: SNHLY, FYNNEI. The CDR3 totals 15 residues.

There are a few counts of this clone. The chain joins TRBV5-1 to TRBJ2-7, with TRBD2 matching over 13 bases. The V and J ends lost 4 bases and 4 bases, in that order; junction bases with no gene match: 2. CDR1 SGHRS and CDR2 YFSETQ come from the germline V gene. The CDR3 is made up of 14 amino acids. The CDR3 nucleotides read TGCGCCAGCAGCCAGGGACTAGCGGGATACGAGCAGTACTTC. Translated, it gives CASSQGLAGYEQYF.